The 24 T cell receptor beta chains in this list originate from one sample, sequenced in a study of blood T cell repertoires in COVID-19. Using immunoSEQ multiplex PCR, the repertoire was profiled, and TCRdb retains in-frame clones only, with some absent. This sample has about 200,000 clones; about nine tenths occur once, and the top ten carry around 1.5%. The specimen sequenced was peripheral blood. These receptors originate from a man between 18 and 35 years old with active or convalescent COVID-19.

The chain combines TRBV12-3 or TRBV12-4 with TRBJ1-1, with D hard to call. The CDR3 runs 12 residues. The germline V and J ends were trimmed by 11 bases and 0 bases, with 10 bases remaining between them. CDR3 sequence reads: CALTRMNTEAFF. In nucleotides, the CDR3 is TGTGCCTTAACGAGAATGAACACTGAAGCTTTCTTT.

V and J are TRBV12-3 or TRBV12-4 and TRBJ1-3; D unclear. V shed 5 bases and J shed 4 bases, with 6 bases lying between them. There are 12 residues in the CDR3. This CDR3 reads CASSATGNTIYF. CDR3 bases: TGTGCCAGCAGTGCAACAGGAAACACCATATATTTT.

The table lists this clone with a few counts. The sample holds other DNA sequences that translate to the same CDR3. The chain is built from TRBV7-9 and TRBJ1-1; no definite D call. V lost 4 bases, J lost 3 bases, and 3 bases lay in between. The germline gives CDR1 SEHNR, CDR2 FQNEAQ (reference sequence). The CDR3 runs to 11 residues. CDR3 nucleotides: TGTGCCAGCAGCTCATACACTGAAGCTTTCTTT. Translating gives CASSSYTEAFF. The variable domain in full, with the rest retrieved from reference TRBV7-9 and TRBJ1-1, is DTGVSQNPRHKITKRGQNVTFRCDPISEHNRLYWYRQTLGQGPEFLTYFQNEAQLEKSRLLSDRFSAERPKGSFSTLEIQRTEQGDSAMYLCASSSYTEAFFGQGTRLTVV.

The chain has TRBV7-8 and TRBJ1-4, with 10 bases aligning to TRBD1. Unmatched junction bases numbered 7, after V lost 1 base and J lost 8 bases. The CDR3 has 16 amino acids. Germline lookup yields CDR1 SGHVS and CDR2 FQNEAQ. CDR3 region: CASSLVSGQGNEKLFF. In DNA, the CDR3 is TGTGCCAGCAGCTTAGTTTCGGGACAGGGGAACGAAAAACTGTTTTTT.

The chain has TRBV4-1 and TRBJ1-2; maybe TRBD1 (5 bases). CDR1 is MGHRA, CDR2 YSYEKL, per germline. The germline V and J ends were trimmed by 0 bases and 7 bases, with 15 bases remaining between them. The CDR3 runs to 15 residues. In nucleotides, the CDR3 is TGCGCCAGCAGCCAAGATCCCAGGGATTCGGCTGGCTACACCTTC. Translation: CASSQDPRDSAGYTF.

The chain couples TRBV2 to TRBJ1-2, with 7 nucleotides matching TRBD1. CDR1 and CDR2 (germline): SNHLY, FYNNEI. The CDR3 totals 14 residues. Losses at the gene ends were 6 bases for V and 4 bases for J; bases not matched to a gene: 8. The CDR3 nucleotides are TGTGCCAGCAGGGACAGGTCGAACGGCTATGGCTACACCTTC. Its translation is CASRDRSNGYGYTF.

This chain links TRBV7-9 with TRBJ2-6, with a possible D match to TRBD1 (5 bases). Per germline, CDR1 SEHNR and CDR2 FQNEAQ (reference sequence). V was cut by 2 bases and J by 0 bases, with 11 bases left in between. This CDR3 contains 17 residues. The CDR3 coding sequence is TGTGCCAGCAGCTTATACTGGACAAGCTCTGGGGCCAACGTCCTGACTTTC. It translates to CASSLYWTSSGANVLTF.

The rearrangement joins TRBV11-3 to TRBJ2-3; 10 nucleotides line up with TRBD1. With V trimmed by 5 bases and J by 1 base, 6 bases remained unmatched. This CDR3 is 16 amino acids long. CDR1 SGHNT and CDR2 YENEEA come from the germline V gene. In DNA, the CDR3 is TGTGCCAGCAGCAAGAGACAGGGGGCAGGCACAGATACGCAGTATTTT. This sequence encodes CASSKRQGAGTDTQYF.

The rearrangement uses TRBV7-2 and TRBJ2-7, with 10 nucleotides matching TRBD2. The V gene end was trimmed by 5 bases and the J gene end by 3 bases; junction bases not matched to a gene: 7. This CDR3 contains 15 residues. In germline, CDR1 is SGHTA, CDR2 FQGNSA. CDR3 sequence: CASSRLAGGLYEQYF. The CDR3 DNA is TGTGCCAGCAGCCGTTTAGCGGGAGGCCTCTACGAGCAGTACTTC.

The rearrangement uses TRBV4-2 and TRBJ1-1; TRBD1 matches 7 bases. The CDR3 is 15 residues long. In germline, CDR1 is LGHNA, CDR2 YNFKEQ. V lost 1 base and J lost 1; bases outside the gene matches: 3. The CDR3 is CASSQAYRGNTEAFF. The DNA of the CDR3 is TGTGCCAGCAGCCAAGCTTACAGGGGGAACACTGAAGCTTTCTTT.

This clone has just one count. The chain carries TRBV6-5 and TRBJ1-2; 8 bases align to TRBD1. V was clipped by 6 bases and J by 3 bases; unmatched bases: 6. The CDR3 consists of 14 residues. Per germline, CDR1 MNHEY and CDR2 SVGAGI. DNA for the CDR3: TGTGCCAGCAGCCGGACAGGGAGGGACTATGGCTACACCTTC. Translated, it gives CASSRTGRDYGYTF.

V gene TRBV2 combines with J gene TRBJ1-6; D is ambiguous. Trimming took 8 bases from V and 8 from J, leaving 7 bases between them. This CDR3 contains 11 residues. Per the germline V gene, CDR1 is SNHLY and CDR2 is FYNNEI. The CDR3 coding sequence is TGTGCCAGCGAGGGTGATTCACCCCTCCACTTT. Translated: CASEGDSPLHF.

V usage is TRBV19 and J usage is TRBJ1-1; D is possibly TRBD1 (6 bases). V lost 6 bases to trimming and J lost 5 bases, with 16 bases between them. CDR1 and CDR2 (germline): LNHDA, SQIVND (reference sequence). The CDR3 sequence is 14 residues long. In DNA, the CDR3 is TGTGCCAGTAGGGTGGAGGGGGGGTGGACTGAAGCTTTCTTT. Translating it yields CASRVEGGWTEAFF.

This sequence joins TRBV10-3 and TRBJ1-2; 7 positions agree with TRBD1. J lost 3 bases, V lost 6 bases, and 13 bases had no gene match. Germline CDR1 ENHRY, CDR2 SYGVKD. The CDR3 spans 16 residues. The CDR3 DNA is TGTGCCATCAGCGCGATACAGGGGTTTAGTGACTATGGCTACACCTTC. It translates to CAISAIQGFSDYGYTF.

The chain links TRBV19 to TRBJ1-1; maybe TRBD1 (6 bases). V lost 6 bases and J 5 bases, leaving 16 bases between the germline ends. The CDR3 covers 14 residues. Germline V gene data show CDR1 as LNHDA and CDR2 as SQIVND (reference sequence). The CDR3 DNA sequence: TGTGCCAGTAGGAACGGACAGAGGGAAACTGAAGCTTTCTTT. Its translation: CASRNGQRETEAFF.

This chain joins TRBV18 and TRBJ1-1; TRBD1 agrees at 9 bases. The CDR3 spans 15 residues. The trim removed 2 bases at V and 4 bases at J, leaving 5 bases unmatched. CDR1 is KGHSH and CDR2 is LQKENI in the germline V gene. The chain's CDR3 is CASSPTTGGRTEAFF. In DNA, the CDR3 is TGTGCCAGCTCACCAACTACAGGGGGCCGCACTGAAGCTTTCTTT.

V usage is TRBV5-5 and J usage is TRBJ1-5; no clear D. The CDR3 contains 14 residues. V lost 1 base and J lost 3, with 8 bases in between. Germline V lookup: CDR1 SGHKS, CDR2 YYEKEE (reference sequence). The CDR3 spells CASSLFQSNQPQHF. The CDR3 nucleotides read TGTGCCAGCAGCTTGTTTCAGTCCAATCAGCCCCAGCATTTT.

The chain uses TRBV6-5 and TRBJ1-1; 7 nucleotides agree with TRBD1. The length of the CDR3 is 14 residues. In germline, CDR1 is MNHEY, CDR2 SVGAGI. V trimming: 9 bases; J trimming: 6 bases; junction bases outside the gene matches: 13. CDR3 region: CASRQGLEFAEAFF. The CDR3 nucleotides read TGTGCCAGTAGACAGGGTTTAGAATTTGCTGAAGCTTTCTTT.

This clone was seen once. The chain links TRBV3-1 (or the pseudogene TRBV3-2) to TRBJ2-2, with 11 bases fitting TRBD2. Per the germline V gene, CDR1 is LGHDT and CDR2 is YNNKEL (reference sequence). The V gene end was trimmed by 3 bases and the J gene end by 6 bases; junction bases not matched to a gene: 3. This CDR3 is 15 amino acids long. CDR3 sequence: CASSHTSGSPGELFF. The CDR3 DNA follows: TGTGCCAGCAGCCATACTAGCGGGAGCCCCGGGGAGCTGTTTTTT.

The sample holds many counts of this clone. The CDR3 bases are TGCGCCAGCAGCTTGGTCGGGATGAGGAGCTCCTATAATTCACCCCTCCACTTT. It encodes CASSLVGMRSSYNSPLHF. The chain employs TRBV5-1 and TRBJ1-6; D unresolved. The V end lost 0 bases, the J end lost 0 bases, and 13 bases lay between the germline ends. Germline values: CDR1 SGHRS, CDR2 YFSETQ. The CDR3 is made up of 18 amino acids.

The DNA of the CDR3 is TGTGCCAGCAGTGAAAGGGAGAATTCACCCCTCCACTTT. Its protein product is CASSERENSPLHF. The V and J genes are TRBV25-1 and TRBJ1-6, with D uncertain. Germline V gene sequence: CDR1 MGHDK, CDR2 SYGVNS. CDR3 length equals 13 residues. Deletions cut 2 bases from V and 7 bases from J, with 6 bases between.

The chain's CDR3 is CASSPPGFRDTQYF. The CDR3 DNA is TGTGCCAGCAGCCCCCCCGGTTTTAGAGATACGCAGTATTTT. J is TRBJ2-3 and V is TRBV5-4; no firm D call. There are 14 residues in the CDR3. Trimming removed 4 bases at V and 5 bases at J, with 14 bases between. CDR1 SGHNT and CDR2 YYREEE come from the germline V gene (reference sequence).

The chain uses TRBV2 and TRBJ2-7, with unresolved D. V was shortened by 2 bases and J by 1 base, with 12 bases between the two germline ends. From germline, CDR1 is SNHLY and CDR2 FYNNEI. This CDR3 is built from 15 residues. The CDR3 spells CASSEMGVRSYEQYF. CDR3 nucleotide sequence: TGTGCCAGCAGTGAAATGGGTGTCAGGTCCTACGAGCAGTACTTC.

In nucleotides, the CDR3 is TGCGCCAGCAGCCGCACAACAGCGGACAGATCCGAGCAGTACTTC. It encodes CASSRTTADRSEQYF. The chain is built from TRBV4-1 and TRBJ2-7; TRBD1 is a possible D gene (6 bases). The CDR3 has 15 residues. CDR1 and CDR2 from the germline V gene are MGHRA and YSYEKL. Trimming stripped 4 bases from V and 6 bases from J, with 19 bases between.